The source of this T cell receptor (beta chain) is a study of T cells in tuberculosis. The protocol was immunoSEQ multiplex PCR, while the TCRdb copy is restricted to in-frame clones and leaves out a portion. The data contain roughly 32,000 clones, about 95% of them singletons. Per germline, CDR1 SGHVS and CDR2 FNYEAQ. V was clipped by 0 bases and J by 2 bases, with 13 bases between them. There are 16 residues in the CDR3. Sequencing input: PBMCs. The receptor was isolated from a donor aged 10 to 29 with latent tuberculosis or without tuberculosis infection. This chain uses TRBV7-6 with TRBJ1-1, with D perhaps TRBD1 (6 bases). The CDR3 DNA reads as TGTGCCAGCAGCTTAGCAACAGGGATCCAAAACACTGAAGCTTTCTTT. Its translation is CASSLATGIQNTEAFF.